The 16 T cell receptor beta chains in this list originate from one sample, sequenced in a study of control samples from healthy donors and cancer patients. Here immunoSEQ multiplex PCR was the method, and the copy in TCRdb shows in-frame clones only, minus some. This sample carries 50,000 to 75,000 clones, roughly 85% of them seen once, and the ten largest clones take roughly 6%. Sequencing was performed on blood. The receptors originated from a man between 35 and 55 years old in good health.

The V and J genes are TRBV9 and TRBJ2-3; 9 bases map to TRBD2. The junction had 15 bases not matched to a gene; V was cut back by 0 bases and J by 7 bases. The CDR3 is 18 amino acids. Germline values: CDR1 SGDLS, CDR2 YYNGEE. CDR3 loop: CASSVDIAGASEGNTQYF. CDR3 DNA sequence: TGTGCCAGCAGCGTAGACATAGCGGGAGCGTCGGAGGGAAATACGCAGTATTTT.

This clone occurred once. This chain joins TRBV7-2 and TRBJ2-2; no clear D. Trimming pared 5 bases from V and 7 bases from J, leaving 23 bases between. CDR3 length: 17 residues. CDR1 and CDR2 from the germline V gene are SGHTA and FQGNSA. CDR3 protein: CASSPSIRPSKGGELFF. The CDR3 DNA sequence: TGTGCCAGCAGCCCCAGTATACGTCCCTCGAAGGGCGGGGAGCTGTTTTTT.

This clone showed up just a few times. The chain combines TRBV5-6 with TRBJ1-2; unclear D gene. The V end was cut by 1 base, the J end by 3 bases, with 10 bases between. Germline CDR1 and CDR2: SGHDT and YYEEEE. The CDR3 covers 14 residues. CDR3 amino acids: CASSLLRTHYGYTF. DNA for the CDR3: TGTGCCAGCAGCTTGTTACGGACTCACTATGGCTACACCTTC.

This chain joins TRBV2 and TRBJ1-1; TRBD1 might be the D (6 bases). Looked up from germline, CDR1 is SNHLY and CDR2 is FYNNEI. The V gene lost 2 bases and the J gene lost 0 bases, with 10 bases spanning the gap. CDR3 length equals 15 residues. CDR3 DNA sequence: TGTGCCAGCAGTGAACAGGGGCCTATGAACACTGAAGCTTTCTTT. The encoded protein is CASSEQGPMNTEAFF.

The V and J genes are TRBV7-6 and TRBJ2-1; 12 bases are a match to TRBD2. The V segment lost 5 bases and the J segment 8 bases; nucleotides outside the gene matches: 7. CDR3 length: 15 residues. From germline, CDR1 is SGHVS and CDR2 FNYEAQ. CDR3 protein: CASSRTSGVVYEQFF. CDR3 in DNA: TGTGCCAGCAGCCGGACTAGCGGGGTTGTGTATGAGCAGTTCTTC.

V is TRBV13 and J is TRBJ2-5, with D maybe TRBD2 (6 bases). The germline V gene encodes CDR1 PRHDT and CDR2 FYEKMQ (reference sequence). V lost 1 base and J lost 5, with 14 bases in between. CDR3 length equals 15 residues. The CDR3 spells CASSLEGSGGETQYF. DNA of the CDR3: TGTGCCAGCAGCTTAGAAGGTAGCGGTGGTGAGACCCAGTACTTC.

The chain couples TRBV7-9 to TRBJ2-2; D unclear. The V end was cut by 0 bases, the J end by 6 bases, with 17 bases between. Per the germline V gene, CDR1 is SEHNR and CDR2 is FQNEAQ (reference sequence). The CDR3 spans 17 residues. The CDR3 is CASSLAVFDVGPGELFF. The CDR3 region has the DNA TGTGCCAGCAGCTTAGCGGTCTTTGATGTAGGTCCCGGGGAGCTGTTTTTT. Variable domain in full (rest from reference TRBV7-9 and TRBJ2-2): DTGVSQNPRHKITKRGQNVTFRCDPISEHNRLYWYRQTLGQGPEFLTYFQNEAQLEKSRLLSDRFSAERPKGSFSTLEIQRTEQGDSAMYLCASSLAVFDVGPGELFFGEGSRLTVL.

The chain joins TRBV27 to TRBJ2-7; D is possibly TRBD2 (5 bases). Germline-derived CDR1 and CDR2 are MNHEY and SMNVEV (reference sequence). The V end lost 1 base, the J end lost 1 base, and 8 bases lay between the germline ends. CDR3 length: 14 amino acids. The CDR3 nucleotides are TGTGCCAGCAGTTTATGGAGGAATTCCTACGAGCAGTACTTC. The encoded protein is CASSLWRNSYEQYF.

This rearrangement joins TRBV25-1 to TRBJ2-5; D gene unclear. The germline gives CDR1 MGHDK, CDR2 SYGVNS. The CDR3 has 14 residues. Trimming stripped 1 base from V and 0 bases from J, with 6 bases between. CDR3 in amino acids: CASSEWSHQETQYF. For the CDR3, the DNA is TGTGCCAGCAGTGAATGGTCCCACCAAGAGACCCAGTACTTC.

Notes on this clone: At the DNA level, this CDR3 is encoded by other sequences in the same sample as well. The J gene is TRBJ2-4, the V gene TRBV4-2; D may be TRBD1 or TRBD2 (6 bases each). Trimming pared 1 base from V and 0 bases from J, leaving 13 bases between. This CDR3 spans 17 amino acids. The V gene's germline CDR1 is LGHNA and CDR2 YNFKEQ. For the CDR3, the DNA is TGTGCCAGCAGCCAAGTGGGGGGCACCTTAGCCAAAAACATTCAGTACTTC. This translates into CASSQVGGTLAKNIQYF.

The CDR3: CASSPANQPQHF. The CDR3 DNA sequence: TGTGCCAGCAGTCCTGCCAATCAGCCCCAGCATTTT. V and J are TRBV28 and TRBJ1-5; D remains ambiguous. Germline-derived CDR1 and CDR2 are MDHEN and SYDVKM. V lost 5 bases, J lost 3 bases, and 5 bases lay in between. The CDR3 spans 12 residues.

The chain recombines TRBV19 with TRBJ2-5, with TRBD2 matching 11 bases. After removal of 6 bases from V and 4 bases from J, the junction contained 7 bases not matched to a gene. The CDR3 consists of 15 residues. The V gene's germline CDR1 is LNHDA and CDR2 SQIVND (reference sequence). CDR3 region: CASSRSGTSGETQYF. CDR3 in DNA: TGTGCCAGTAGCCGTTCCGGGACTAGCGGAGAGACCCAGTACTTC.

V is TRBV11-2 and J is TRBJ1-1, with a possible D match to TRBD1 (6 bases). Germline-derived CDR1 and CDR2 are SGHAT and FQNNGV. The CDR3 sequence is 16 residues long. V was trimmed by 6 bases and J by 0 bases, leaving 17 bases between them. The CDR3 DNA sequence: TGTGCCAGCAGTCCACATGGGGGACAATTGAACACTGAAGCTTTCTTT. This encodes CASSPHGGQLNTEAFF.

V and J are TRBV4-1 and TRBJ2-1, with D unresolved. With 0 bases removed from V and 3 bases from J, the gap between germline ends came to 6 bases. Germline CDR1 is MGHRA and CDR2 is YSYEKL. The CDR3 has 14 residues. This CDR3 reads CASSQDDVYNEQFF. CDR3 in DNA: TGCGCCAGCAGCCAAGATGATGTCTACAATGAGCAGTTCTTC.

The rearrangement uses TRBV7-9 and TRBJ1-2, with no clear D. The germline V and J ends were trimmed by 5 bases and 3 bases, with 4 bases remaining between them. CDR3 length: 11 residues. CDR1 is SEHNR, CDR2 FQNEAQ, per germline (reference sequence). CDR3: CASSPHYGYTF. Here the CDR3 DNA reads TGTGCCAGCAGCCCCCACTATGGCTACACCTTC.

This clone was counted between two and nine times. Other DNA sequences in this specimen translate into the identical CDR3. V and J are TRBV7-2 and TRBJ1-5, with D possibly TRBD1 on 6 matching bases. V shed 5 bases and J shed 6 bases, with 17 bases lying between them. The CDR3 has 15 amino acids. Germline CDR1 and CDR2: SGHTA and FQGNSA. For the CDR3, the DNA is TGTGCCAGCAGCCAGAGGGGGGGCGGGGGTCAGCCCCAGCATTTT. Translation: CASSQRGGGGQPQHF.